A single sample gave rise to the 15 T cell receptor beta chains below, sequenced in a study of T cell responses to AZD1222 COVID-19 vaccine. Sequencing used immunoSEQ multiplex PCR; TCRdb keeps in-frame clones, though not all of them. The sample consists of some 110,000 clones, roughly 90% of them appearing once. This specimen was peripheral blood, taken on day 0 of AZD1222 vaccination. Source of these receptors: an adult in good health.

The chain carries TRBV7-9 and TRBJ2-1; either TRBD1 or TRBD2 may supply D (5 bases each). Trimming shortened V by 5 bases and J by 9 bases, and 17 bases separated the two germline ends. The CDR3 has 14 residues. Germline assignment: CDR1 SEHNR and CDR2 FQNEAQ (reference sequence). DNA for the CDR3: TGTGCCAGCAGCGCCACAATCCCCGGGACTGAGCAGTTCTTC. Protein sequence: CASSATIPGTEQFF.

This clone is a singleton in its sample. The chain combines TRBV2 with TRBJ1-1, with D tentatively TRBD1 (5 bases). CDR3 length: 15 amino acids. V was trimmed by 7 bases and J by 4 bases, leaving 19 bases between them. CDR1 is SNHLY, CDR2 FYNNEI, per germline. As DNA, the CDR3 is TGTGCCAGCACAGAGGCTCGGACAAAGGGCACTGAAGCTTTCTTT. It codes for CASTEARTKGTEAFF.

This chain connects TRBV15 to TRBJ2-5; no clear D. The CDR3 extends over 13 amino acids. V lost 0 bases to trimming and J lost 2 bases, with 4 bases between them. The germline gives CDR1 LNHNV, CDR2 YYDKDF (reference sequence). CDR3: CATSREGQETQYF. In DNA, the CDR3 is TGTGCCACCAGCAGAGAGGGGCAAGAGACCCAGTACTTC.

J is TRBJ2-2 and V is TRBV7-8; the D gene is possibly TRBD2 (5 bases). The germline CDR1 and CDR2 sequences are SGHVS and FQNEAQ. The CDR3 covers 16 residues. Trimming removed 7 bases at V and 2 bases at J, with 17 bases between. The CDR3 DNA sequence: TGTGCCAGCACCAACCGTCTTGGAGGCAACACCGGGGAGCTGTTTTTT. Translated, it gives CASTNRLGGNTGELFF. The full variable domain, completed using reference TRBV7-8 and TRBJ2-2, is GAGVSQSPRYKVAKRGQDVALRCDPISGHVSLFWYQQALGQGPEFLTYFQNEAQLDKSGLPSDRFFAERPEGSVSTLKIQRTQQEDSAVYLCASTNRLGGNTGELFFGEGSRLTVL.

The chain combines TRBV5-1 with TRBJ1-2; TRBD1 aligns across 7 bases. Trimming removed 3 bases from V and 13 bases from J; junction bases left unmatched: 6. The CDR3 loop spans 11 amino acids. CDR1 is SGHRS, CDR2 YFSETQ, per germline. CDR3 bases: TGCGCCAGCAGCTGGACAGGACCCCTCACCTTC. This translates into CASSWTGPLTF.

This chain links TRBV28 with TRBJ1-2; D is ambiguous. The CDR3 totals 12 residues. The V gene's germline CDR1 is MDHEN and CDR2 SYDVKM. V was cut by 7 bases and J by 1 base, with 7 bases left in between. As DNA, the CDR3 is TGTGCCAGCAATCAGGTTAACTATGGCTACACCTTC. It yields the protein CASNQVNYGYTF.

The genes are TRBV7-9 and TRBJ1-5, with D unclear. The CDR3 is made up of 14 amino acids. The germline CDR1 and CDR2 sequences are SEHNR and FQNEAQ (reference sequence). V shed 3 bases and J shed 0 bases, with 6 bases lying between them. This chain's CDR3 is CASSFEGSNQPQHF. DNA for the CDR3: TGTGCCAGCAGCTTCGAGGGTAGCAATCAGCCCCAGCATTTT. Supplemented by reference TRBV7-9 and TRBJ1-5, the full variable domain reads DTGVSQNPRHKITKRGQNVTFRCDPISEHNRLYWYRQTLGQGPEFLTYFQNEAQLEKSRLLSDRFSAERPKGSFSTLEIQRTEQGDSAMYLCASSFEGSNQPQHFGDGTRLSIL.

The rearrangement uses TRBV7-9 and TRBJ1-1; D is unresolved. The CDR3 runs to 13 residues. Per germline, CDR1 SEHNR and CDR2 FQNEAQ (reference sequence). V was clipped by 6 bases and J by 2 bases, with 10 bases between them. CDR3: CASRRRSNTEAFF. The CDR3 DNA reads TGTGCCAGCAGAAGGCGAAGCAACACTGAAGCTTTCTTT.

The chain combines TRBV5-1 with TRBJ2-7, with D possibly matching TRBD1 (5 bases). Trimming removed 4 bases at V and 0 bases at J, with 11 bases between. The germline V gene encodes CDR1 SGHRS and CDR2 YFSETQ. This CDR3 contains 14 residues. In nucleotides, the CDR3 is TGCGCCAGCAGCCCTCTTGACAGCTCCTACGAGCAGTACTTC. Its protein product is CASSPLDSSYEQYF.

The rearrangement joins TRBV6-2 or TRBV6-3 to TRBJ2-2; no definite D call. V dropped 6 bases and J dropped 0 bases, with 11 bases sitting between them. CDR3 size: 15 residues. CDR1 is MNHEY and CDR2 is SVGEGT in the germline V gene. CDR3 loop: CASSRDGANTGELFF. CDR3 DNA: TGTGCCAGCAGCCGTGACGGAGCGAACACCGGGGAGCTGTTTTTT.

The rearrangement links TRBV6-2 or TRBV6-3 to TRBJ1-1; possibly TRBD1 for D (6 bases). The germline V gene encodes CDR1 MNHEY and CDR2 SVGEGT. V lost 0 bases to trimming and J lost 5 bases, with 16 bases between them. CDR3 length: 16 amino acids. The CDR3 DNA is TGTGCCAGCAGTTACTCGAGAGGGGGGGCGATGACTGAAGCTTTCTTT. It yields the protein CASSYSRGGAMTEAFF.

The chain recombines TRBV6-2 or TRBV6-3 with TRBJ2-3, with D maybe TRBD2 (6 bases). Germline CDR1 and CDR2: MNHEY and SVGEGT. The CDR3 contains 15 residues. Trimming pared 4 bases from V and 2 bases from J, leaving 13 bases between. This CDR3 reads CASSSGLYDTDTQYF. CDR3 DNA sequence: TGTGCCAGCAGTTCCGGACTATATGACACAGATACGCAGTATTTT.

The chain joins TRBV28 to TRBJ2-2; 9 nucleotides match TRBD2. Germline loops: CDR1 MDHEN, CDR2 SYDVKM. The V segment lost 6 bases and the J segment 3 bases; nucleotides outside the gene matches: 17. This CDR3 is 19 amino acids long. The CDR3 spells CASSPGTSILIGDTGELFF. The CDR3 DNA follows: TGTGCCAGCAGCCCGGGGACTAGCATCCTTATTGGGGACACCGGGGAGCTGTTTTTT.

This chain uses TRBV10-3 with TRBJ2-3; 12 nucleotides line up with TRBD1. Germline V gene sequence: CDR1 ENHRY, CDR2 SYGVKD. Trimming cost V 10 bases and J 4 bases; bases outside gene matches: 18. The CDR3 is 18 residues long. CDR3 amino acids: CATGERTGTGGLADTQYF. The CDR3 region has the DNA TGTGCCACCGGAGAAAGAACCGGGACAGGGGGCCTGGCAGATACGCAGTATTTT.

The chain employs TRBV30 and TRBJ1-1; 9 bases agree with TRBD1. With 5 bases clipped from V and 4 bases from J, the junction kept 5 bases outside the gene matches. This CDR3 is built from 13 residues. The germline CDR1 and CDR2 sequences are GTSNPN and SVGIG (reference sequence). This CDR3 is CAWEGQGTTEAFF. Written as DNA, the CDR3 is TGTGCCTGGGAAGGACAGGGGACCACTGAAGCTTTCTTT.